Reported below is one TCR beta chain. The data originate from a study of blood T cell repertoires in COVID-19. Assay: immunoSEQ multiplex PCR; the TCRdb copy retains only in-frame clones and omits some. The table lists fewer than 70,000 clones, 75% to 95% of them singletons. The sample was peripheral blood. This receptor was identified in a woman at least 80 years old with active COVID-19.

The CDR3 protein is CASSLQQAQETQYF. CDR3 sequence (DNA): TGCGCCAGCAGCTTGCAACAGGCCCAAGAGACCCAGTACTTC. V usage is TRBV5-1 and J usage is TRBJ2-5, with D tentatively TRBD1 (5 bases). The CDR3 runs to 14 residues. The germline gives CDR1 SGHRS, CDR2 YFSETQ. The ends were cut back, 1 base at V and 1 base at J, with 8 bases in the middle.